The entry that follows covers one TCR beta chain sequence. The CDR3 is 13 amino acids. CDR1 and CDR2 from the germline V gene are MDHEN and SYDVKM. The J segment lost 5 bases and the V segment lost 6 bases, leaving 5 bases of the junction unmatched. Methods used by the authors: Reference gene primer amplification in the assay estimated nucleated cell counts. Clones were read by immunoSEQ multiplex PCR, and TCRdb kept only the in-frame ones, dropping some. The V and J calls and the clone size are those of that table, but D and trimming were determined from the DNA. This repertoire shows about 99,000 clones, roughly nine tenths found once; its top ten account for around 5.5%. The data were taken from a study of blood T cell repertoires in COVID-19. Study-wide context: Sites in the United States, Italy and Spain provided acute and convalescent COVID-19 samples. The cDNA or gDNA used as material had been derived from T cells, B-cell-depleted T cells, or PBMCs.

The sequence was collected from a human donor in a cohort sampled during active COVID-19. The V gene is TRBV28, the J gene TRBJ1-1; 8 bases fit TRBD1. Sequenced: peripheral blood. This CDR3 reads CASRNRGWTEAFF. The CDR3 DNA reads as TGTGCCAGCAGGAACAGGGGGTGGACTGAAGCTTTCTTT. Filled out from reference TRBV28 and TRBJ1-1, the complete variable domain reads DVKVTQSSRYLVKRTGEKVFLECVQDMDHENMFWYRQDPGLGLRLIYFSYDVKMKEKGDIPEGYSVSREKKERFSLILESASTNQTSMYLCASRNRGWTEAFFGQGTRLTVV.